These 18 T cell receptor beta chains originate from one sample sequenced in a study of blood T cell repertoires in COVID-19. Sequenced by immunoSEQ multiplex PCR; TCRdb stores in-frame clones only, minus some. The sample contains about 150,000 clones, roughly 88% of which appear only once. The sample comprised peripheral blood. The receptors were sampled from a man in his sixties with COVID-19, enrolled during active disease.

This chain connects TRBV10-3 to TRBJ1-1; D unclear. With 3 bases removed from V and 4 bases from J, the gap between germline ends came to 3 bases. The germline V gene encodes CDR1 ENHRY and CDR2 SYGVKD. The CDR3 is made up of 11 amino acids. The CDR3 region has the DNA TGTGCCATCAGTGATAGCACTGAAGCTTTCTTT. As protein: CAISDSTEAFF.

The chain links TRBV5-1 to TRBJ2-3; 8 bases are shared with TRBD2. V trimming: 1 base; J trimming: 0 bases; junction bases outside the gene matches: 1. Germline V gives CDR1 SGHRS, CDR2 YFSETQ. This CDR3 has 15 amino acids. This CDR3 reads CASSLRGGSTDTQYF. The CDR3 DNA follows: TGCGCCAGCAGCTTGCGGGGGGGTAGCACAGATACGCAGTATTTT.

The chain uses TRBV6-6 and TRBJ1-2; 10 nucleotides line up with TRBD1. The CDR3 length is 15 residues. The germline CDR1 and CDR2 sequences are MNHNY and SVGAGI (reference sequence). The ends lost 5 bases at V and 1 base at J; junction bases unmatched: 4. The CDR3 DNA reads TGTGCCAGCAGTACCCGGGACAGGGGTAACTATGGCTACACCTTC. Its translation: CASSTRDRGNYGYTF.

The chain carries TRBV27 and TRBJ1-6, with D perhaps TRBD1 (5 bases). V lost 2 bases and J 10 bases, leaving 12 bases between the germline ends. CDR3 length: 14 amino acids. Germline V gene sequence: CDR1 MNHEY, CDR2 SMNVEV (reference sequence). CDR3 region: CASSLGTTHSPLHF. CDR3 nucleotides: TGTGCCAGCAGTTTAGGGACTACCCACTCACCCCTCCACTTT.

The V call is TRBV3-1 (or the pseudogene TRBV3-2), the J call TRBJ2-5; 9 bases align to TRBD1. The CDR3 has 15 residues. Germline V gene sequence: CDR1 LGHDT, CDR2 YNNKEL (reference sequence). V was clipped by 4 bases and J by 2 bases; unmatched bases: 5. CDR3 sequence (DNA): TGTGCCAGCAGCCCGGACAGGGGAATGCAAGAGACCCAGTACTTC. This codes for CASSPDRGMQETQYF.

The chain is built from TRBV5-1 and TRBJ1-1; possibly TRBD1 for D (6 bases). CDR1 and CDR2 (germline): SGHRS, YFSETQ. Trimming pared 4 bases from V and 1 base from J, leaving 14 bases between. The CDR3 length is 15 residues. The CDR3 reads CASSMGRQENTEAFF. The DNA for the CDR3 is TGCGCCAGCAGCATGGGTAGACAGGAGAACACTGAAGCTTTCTTT.

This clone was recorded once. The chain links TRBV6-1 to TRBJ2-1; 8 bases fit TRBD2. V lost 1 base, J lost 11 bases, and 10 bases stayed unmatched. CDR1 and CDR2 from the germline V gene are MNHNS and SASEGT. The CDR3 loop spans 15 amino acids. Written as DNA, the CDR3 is TGTGCCAGCAGTGAAGGTGGGACTGGCGGGGGGAAGCAGTTCTTC. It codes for CASSEGGTGGGKQFF.

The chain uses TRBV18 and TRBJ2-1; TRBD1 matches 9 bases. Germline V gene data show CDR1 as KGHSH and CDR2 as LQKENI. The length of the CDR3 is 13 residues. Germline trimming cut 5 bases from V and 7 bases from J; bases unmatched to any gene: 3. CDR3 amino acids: CASSTDRGNEQFF. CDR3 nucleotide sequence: TGTGCCAGCTCAACAGACAGGGGGAATGAGCAGTTCTTC. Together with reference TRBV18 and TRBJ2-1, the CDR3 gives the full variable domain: NAGVMQNPRHLVRRRGQEARLRCSPMKGHSHVYWYRQLPEEGLKFMVYLQKENIIDESGMPKERFSAEFPKEGPSILRIQQVVRGDSAAYFCASSTDRGNEQFFGPGTRLTVL.

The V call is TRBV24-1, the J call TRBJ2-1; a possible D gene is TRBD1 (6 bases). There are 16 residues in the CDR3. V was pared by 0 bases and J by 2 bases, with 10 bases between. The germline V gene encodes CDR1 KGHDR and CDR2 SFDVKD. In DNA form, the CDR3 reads TGTGCCACCAGTGATTTGAGGGGGACAACCTACAATGAGCAGTTCTTC. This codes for CATSDLRGTTYNEQFF.

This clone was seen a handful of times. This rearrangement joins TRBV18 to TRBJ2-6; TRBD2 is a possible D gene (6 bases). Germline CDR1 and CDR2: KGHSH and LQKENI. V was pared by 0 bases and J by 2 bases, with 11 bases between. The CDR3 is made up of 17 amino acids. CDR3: CASSPPQGGPGANVLTF. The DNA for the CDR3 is TGTGCCAGCTCACCACCCCAGGGAGGCCCTGGGGCCAACGTCCTGACTTTC.

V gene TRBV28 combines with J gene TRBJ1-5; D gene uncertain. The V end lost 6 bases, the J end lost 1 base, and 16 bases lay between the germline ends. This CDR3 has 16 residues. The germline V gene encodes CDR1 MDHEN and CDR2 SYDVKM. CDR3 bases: TGTGCCAGCAGCCCACGACTCCCCCAGAGCAATCAGCCCCAGCATTTT. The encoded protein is CASSPRLPQSNQPQHF.

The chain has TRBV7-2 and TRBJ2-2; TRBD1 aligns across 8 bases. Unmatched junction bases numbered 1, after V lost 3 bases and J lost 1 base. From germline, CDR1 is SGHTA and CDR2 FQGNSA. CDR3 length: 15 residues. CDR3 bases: TGTGCCAGCAGCTTGGGACAGGTGAACACCGGGGAGCTGTTTTTT. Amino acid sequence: CASSLGQVNTGELFF.

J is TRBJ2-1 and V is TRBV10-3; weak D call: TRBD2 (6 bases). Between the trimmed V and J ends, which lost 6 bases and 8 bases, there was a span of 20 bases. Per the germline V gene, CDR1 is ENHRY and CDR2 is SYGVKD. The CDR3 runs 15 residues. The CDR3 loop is CAISGGWKGVDEQFF. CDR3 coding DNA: TGTGCCATCAGCGGGGGTTGGAAGGGAGTCGATGAGCAGTTCTTC.

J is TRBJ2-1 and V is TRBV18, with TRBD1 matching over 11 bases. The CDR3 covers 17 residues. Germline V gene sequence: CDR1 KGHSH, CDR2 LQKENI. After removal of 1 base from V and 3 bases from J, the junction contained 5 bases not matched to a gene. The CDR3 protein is CASSPRVGTGGYNEQFF. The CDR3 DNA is TGTGCCAGCTCACCACGAGTCGGGACAGGGGGCTACAATGAGCAGTTCTTC.

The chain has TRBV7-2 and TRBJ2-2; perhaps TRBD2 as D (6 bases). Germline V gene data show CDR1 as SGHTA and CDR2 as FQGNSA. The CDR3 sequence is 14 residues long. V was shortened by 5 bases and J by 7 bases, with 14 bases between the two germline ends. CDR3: CASSVQRVVGELFF. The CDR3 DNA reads TGTGCCAGCAGCGTCCAGCGGGTGGTCGGGGAGCTGTTTTTT.

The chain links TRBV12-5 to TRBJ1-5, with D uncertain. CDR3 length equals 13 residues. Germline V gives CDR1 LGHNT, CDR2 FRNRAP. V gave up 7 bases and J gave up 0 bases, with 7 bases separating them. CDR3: CASAPSSNQPQHF. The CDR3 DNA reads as TGTGCTAGTGCCCCATCTAGCAATCAGCCCCAGCATTTT.

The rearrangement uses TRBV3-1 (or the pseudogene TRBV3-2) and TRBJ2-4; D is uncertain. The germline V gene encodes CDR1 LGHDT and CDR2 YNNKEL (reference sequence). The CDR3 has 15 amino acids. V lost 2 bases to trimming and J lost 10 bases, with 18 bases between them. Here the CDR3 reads CASSQPDKPQEIQYF. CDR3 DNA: TGTGCCAGCAGCCAACCAGACAAGCCCCAAGAAATTCAGTACTTC.

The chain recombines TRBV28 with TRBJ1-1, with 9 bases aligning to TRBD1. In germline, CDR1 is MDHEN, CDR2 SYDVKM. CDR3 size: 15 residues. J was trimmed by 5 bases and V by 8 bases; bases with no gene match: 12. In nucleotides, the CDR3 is TGTGCCAGCCTACCGGGGGGACAGGGTCGAACTGAAGCTTTCTTT. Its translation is CASLPGGQGRTEAFF.